Below, 30 T cell receptor beta chains from the same sample are listed, as sequenced in a study of PD-L1 blockade in urothelial cancer. Clones were sequenced by immunoSEQ multiplex PCR, and TCRdb holds only the in-frame ones, with some missing. The profile shows roughly 45,000 clones, approximately 80% of them singletons. Time point defined: peripheral blood 6 weeks after treatment start. This sample comprised PBMCs, obtained around atezolizumab (anti-PD-L1) treatment. These TCRs come from a man aged 65-85 years with urothelial cancer.

This rearrangement joins TRBV5-1 to TRBJ1-2; TRBD1 agrees at 12 bases. The germline V gene has CDR1 SGHRS and CDR2 YFSETQ. The CDR3 consists of 17 residues. The V gene end was trimmed by 3 bases and the J gene end by 5 bases; junction bases not matched to a gene: 11. The CDR3 protein is CASSYQPGTGGWYGYTF. For the CDR3, the DNA is TGCGCCAGCAGCTACCAACCCGGGACAGGGGGCTGGTATGGCTACACCTTC.

This clone was seen once. V gene TRBV11-1 combines with J gene TRBJ1-1; D may be TRBD1 (5 bases). Germline V gene data show CDR1 as SGHAT and CDR2 as FQDESV (reference sequence). The CDR3 is made up of 13 amino acids. Trimming shortened V by 5 bases and J by 5 bases, and 12 bases separated the two germline ends. CDR3 DNA: TGTGCCAGCAGCCGCGGGGCAGGGACTGAAGCTTTCTTT. Protein: CASSRGAGTEAFF.

The chain links TRBV27 to TRBJ2-7; 12 positions match TRBD2. The CDR3 runs 17 residues. Trimming took 2 bases from V and 2 from J; bases not matched to a gene: 7. Germline CDR1 is MNHEY and CDR2 is SMNVEV (reference sequence). The CDR3 region has the DNA TGTGCCAGCAGTTTAGGGCCGCTAGCGGGAGGGCCCTACGAGCAGTACTTC. It is translated as CASSLGPLAGGPYEQYF.

The chain carries TRBV19 and TRBJ1-5; D is perhaps TRBD1 (6 bases). CDR1 is LNHDA, CDR2 SQIVND, per germline (reference sequence). V lost 11 bases, J lost 5 bases, and 28 bases lay in between. This CDR3 has 17 amino acids. CDR3 in DNA: TGTGCCGTAGGGGAGGCAAGGGGGGGGCTGAGGGATCAGCCCCAGCATTTT. It encodes CAVGEARGGLRDQPQHF.

The J gene is TRBJ2-7, the V gene TRBV28; D remains ambiguous. The length of the CDR3 is 13 residues. Trimming took off 4 bases at V and 6 bases at J, with 13 bases between the two ends. Per germline, CDR1 MDHEN and CDR2 SYDVKM. The DNA for the CDR3 is TGTGCCAGCAGTTCGCCGAGGAGTAGCGAGCAGTACTTC. Translated, it gives CASSSPRSSEQYF.

This clone was seen only a few times. The CDR3 sequence: CASRITPGSTYEQYF. In DNA form, the CDR3 reads TGTGCCAGCAGGATAACGCCGGGTTCTACCTACGAGCAGTACTTC. This rearrangement joins TRBV27 to TRBJ2-7; D gene ambiguous. Trimming left V 6 bases short and J 2 bases short, with 17 bases between. Per the germline V gene, CDR1 is MNHEY and CDR2 is SMNVEV (reference sequence). This CDR3 has 15 amino acids.

This chain joins TRBV28 and TRBJ1-4; the D is unclear. The CDR3 is 12 amino acids. Looked up from germline, CDR1 is MDHEN and CDR2 is SYDVKM. Trimming removed 7 bases at V and 7 bases at J, with 10 bases between. CDR3 sequence (DNA): TGTGCCAGCAAGGCGGGAAGTGAAAAACTGTTTTTT. This sequence encodes CASKAGSEKLFF.

This chain joins TRBV28 and TRBJ1-3; D is undetermined. V lost 2 bases and J lost 14, with 16 bases in between. The germline V gene encodes CDR1 MDHEN and CDR2 SYDVKM. This CDR3 comprises 13 residues. The CDR3 bases are TGTGCCAGCAGTTTAAGTCGGCCCGAGCGTGTATATTTT. Its protein product is CASSLSRPERVYF.

This clone was recorded a few times. The chain recombines TRBV2 with TRBJ2-7, with D unclear. CDR1 is SNHLY and CDR2 is FYNNEI in the germline V gene. The V end was cut by 6 bases, the J end by 2 bases, with 8 bases between. The CDR3 is 12 amino acids. CDR3 protein: CASRLLTYEQYF. The CDR3 DNA sequence: TGTGCCAGCAGACTACTGACCTACGAGCAGTACTTC.

V is TRBV5-4 and J is TRBJ2-2; D perhaps matches TRBD1 (5 bases). The CDR3 contains 16 residues. Germline V gene sequence: CDR1 SGHNT, CDR2 YYREEE (reference sequence). V dropped 0 bases and J dropped 5 bases, with 14 bases sitting between them. CDR3 sequence: CASSLVGAQGTGELFF. CDR3 DNA sequence: TGTGCCAGCAGCTTGGTGGGTGCTCAGGGAACCGGGGAGCTGTTTTTT.

This clone occurred a few times. This rearrangement joins TRBV7-2 to TRBJ2-1; 8 nucleotides align to TRBD2. Trimming at V came to 5 bases and at J to 4 bases, leaving 7 bases not matched to a gene. The CDR3 runs 15 residues. Germline V gives CDR1 SGHTA, CDR2 FQGNSA. This CDR3 is CASSRTSGAYNEQFF. In DNA form, the CDR3 reads TGTGCCAGCAGCCGAACTAGCGGAGCTTACAATGAGCAGTTCTTC.

The genes are TRBV21-1 and TRBJ2-7; the table's D gene call, TRBD1, was not cross checked with the DNA. TRBV21-1 is a pseudogene segment. The CDR3 sequence is 14 residues long. Here the CDR3 reads CASSKRRSGNEQYF. The CDR3 DNA is TGTGCCAGCAGCAAAAGAAGGTCAGGTAACGAGCAGTACTTC.

The chain employs TRBV19 and TRBJ1-4; TRBD1 is a possible D gene (5 bases). V was clipped by 1 base and J by 4 bases, with 16 bases between them. The CDR3 is made up of 17 amino acids. Germline CDR1 reads LNHDA; CDR2 reads SQIVND (reference sequence). CDR3 residues: CASSIASGGALNEKLFF. The CDR3 DNA sequence: TGTGCCAGTAGTATAGCCTCAGGAGGGGCTCTTAATGAAAAACTGTTTTTT.

The chain uses TRBV5-1 and TRBJ2-1; 7 positions match TRBD2. V lost 4 bases and J lost 8; bases outside the gene matches: 9. In germline, CDR1 is SGHRS, CDR2 YFSETQ. The CDR3 covers 14 residues. The CDR3 DNA reads as TGCGCCAGCAGCGTTCCTAGCGGAGACGATGAGCAGTTCTTC. Its protein product is CASSVPSGDDEQFF.

The chain carries TRBV27 and TRBJ2-7, with 7 bases matching TRBD2. This CDR3 is built from 13 residues. J was trimmed by 3 bases and V by 6 bases; bases with no gene match: 5. CDR1 is MNHEY, CDR2 SMNVEV, per germline (reference sequence). The CDR3 DNA sequence: TGTGCCAGCAGGGGGGGGAACGTCTACGAGCAGTACTTC. It specifies CASRGGNVYEQYF.

This chain joins TRBV4-1 and TRBJ2-7; D is perhaps TRBD1 (7 bases). The V end lost 3 bases, the J end lost 7 bases, and 22 bases lay between the germline ends. Germline V lookup: CDR1 MGHRA, CDR2 YSYEKL. The CDR3 covers 16 residues. CDR3 region: CASSHGRLTGVGEQYF. In nucleotides, the CDR3 is TGCGCCAGCAGCCACGGGAGACTTACAGGGGTCGGGGAGCAGTACTTC.

The chain combines TRBV6-5 with TRBJ2-1; 7 bases match TRBD2. Germline V gene sequence: CDR1 MNHEY, CDR2 SVGAGI. There are 14 residues in the CDR3. Trimming at V came to 2 bases and at J to 6 bases, leaving 4 bases not matched to a gene. DNA for the CDR3: TGTGCCAGCAGTTACGTAGGACTAGGCAATGAGCAGTTCTTC. Translated: CASSYVGLGNEQFF.

This clone was recorded a few times. The rearrangement joins TRBV9 to TRBJ2-3; tentative D call: TRBD1 (5 bases). V dropped 0 bases and J dropped 7 bases, with 9 bases sitting between them. The CDR3 has 13 residues. Germline V lookup: CDR1 SGDLS, CDR2 YYNGEE. The CDR3 DNA reads TGTGCCAGCAGCGTAGTAGGGGCGTATACGCAGTATTTT. It encodes CASSVVGAYTQYF.

This sequence joins TRBV18 and TRBJ2-7; 10 nucleotides agree with TRBD1. Germline trimming cut 8 bases from V and 3 bases from J; bases unmatched to any gene: 10. The CDR3 consists of 15 residues. Germline CDR1 is KGHSH and CDR2 is LQKENI. The CDR3 nucleotides are TGTGCCAGCGCCCGGTCCGGGACAGGGGACTACGAGCAGTACTTC. It codes for CASARSGTGDYEQYF.

The chain recombines TRBV6-1 with TRBJ1-6, with 7 nucleotides matching TRBD1. The CDR3 is 15 residues long. CDR1 MNHNS and CDR2 SASEGT come from the germline V gene. V gave up 7 bases and J gave up 5 bases; unmatched junction bases: 8. In DNA, the CDR3 is TGTGCCAGCACCCATGGGGACAGAGATAATTCACCCCTCCACTTT. Amino acids: CASTHGDRDNSPLHF.

V gene TRBV19 combines with J gene TRBJ1-5; possible D gene TRBD1, 6 bases. CDR1 is LNHDA and CDR2 is SQIVND in the germline V gene (reference sequence). Trimming removed 5 bases at V and 3 bases at J, with 17 bases between. This CDR3 is built from 16 residues. The CDR3 nucleotides read TGTGCCAGTAGTGCCCGGGACAACTTATACAATCAGCCCCAGCATTTT. Its translation: CASSARDNLYNQPQHF.

The chain employs TRBV19 and TRBJ2-3; D gene unclear. V was pared by 6 bases and J by 0 bases, with 4 bases between. The germline V gene encodes CDR1 LNHDA and CDR2 SQIVND (reference sequence). CDR3 length equals 12 residues. CDR3 protein: CASRASTDTQYF. The CDR3 region has the DNA TGTGCCAGTAGGGCCAGCACAGATACGCAGTATTTT.

For the CDR3, the DNA is TGCAGCGTCGCAGATGCGAGGAATCAGCCCCAGCATTTT. This codes for CSVADARNQPQHF. V and J are TRBV29-1 and TRBJ1-5; D unresolved. V shed 6 bases and J shed 4 bases, with 13 bases lying between them. This CDR3 has 13 amino acids. Looked up from germline, CDR1 is SQVTM and CDR2 is ANQGSEA.

The rearrangement uses TRBV30 and TRBJ1-4; D perhaps matches TRBD1 (6 bases). The CDR3 has 13 amino acids. The germline gives CDR1 GTSNPN, CDR2 SVGIG (reference sequence). V dropped 4 bases and J dropped 10 bases, with 16 bases sitting between them. CDR3 loop: CAWTQGLVGKLFF. In nucleotides, the CDR3 is TGTGCCTGGACTCAGGGGTTGGTCGGAAAACTGTTTTTT.

The chain recombines TRBV28 with TRBJ1-2; D gene uncertain. This CDR3 has 15 residues. From germline, CDR1 is MDHEN and CDR2 SYDVKM. V was pared by 0 bases and J by 0 bases, with 8 bases between. The chain's CDR3 is CASSLWGRPNYGYTF. DNA for the CDR3: TGTGCCAGCAGTTTATGGGGCAGACCTAACTATGGCTACACCTTC.

The chain couples TRBV5-4 to TRBJ1-2, with 7 bases that match TRBD1. The CDR3 totals 14 residues. J gave up 7 bases and V 6 bases, and 12 bases lay outside the gene matches. Germline V gives CDR1 SGHNT, CDR2 YYREEE (reference sequence). The CDR3 protein is CASTTGQGEGGYTF. The DNA of the CDR3 is TGTGCCAGCACCACTGGGCAGGGGGAAGGTGGCTACACCTTC.

For the CDR3, the DNA is TGCGCCAGCAGCCAACTGGGACTCTCTGGAAACACCATATATTTT. This encodes CASSQLGLSGNTIYF. V usage is TRBV4-1 and J usage is TRBJ1-3; possibly TRBD1 for D (5 bases). The germline V gene encodes CDR1 MGHRA and CDR2 YSYEKL. The CDR3 has 15 amino acids. Trimming removed 2 bases from V and 0 bases from J, with 8 bases in between.

The chain has TRBV19 and TRBJ1-2; D gene unclear. The CDR3 is 12 residues long. V lost 2 bases and J 5 bases, leaving 6 bases between the germline ends. CDR1 and CDR2 from the germline V gene are LNHDA and SQIVND (reference sequence). CDR3 DNA sequence: TGTGCCAGTAGTATACGGGGTTATGGCTACACCTTC. Protein sequence: CASSIRGYGYTF.

This rearrangement joins TRBV5-1 to TRBJ1-1; D is undetermined. Deletions cut 4 bases from V and 5 bases from J, with 15 bases between. This CDR3 has 14 residues. The V gene's germline CDR1 is SGHRS and CDR2 YFSETQ. The CDR3 loop is CASSLEVGGTEAFF. CDR3 bases: TGCGCCAGCAGCCTTGAGGTGGGTGGAACTGAAGCTTTCTTT.

The genes are TRBV14 and TRBJ1-1, with D possibly TRBD1 on 5 matching bases. This CDR3 is built from 15 residues. Germline loops: CDR1 SGHDN, CDR2 FVKESK. Trimming stripped 2 bases from V and 5 bases from J, with 15 bases between. In nucleotides, the CDR3 is TGTGCCAGCAGCCAATCTCCAGGGATTATAACTGAAGCTTTCTTT. Translated: CASSQSPGIITEAFF.